These T cell receptor beta chains were read from a single sample in a study of beta chain features in type 1 diabetes. Data came from immunoSEQ multiplex PCR; TCRdb stores just in-frame clones and leaves some out. This sample yields roughly 350,000 clones, of which 8.5% to 10% are seen a single time; 0.6% belongs to the top ten. Sequenced material: central memory CD4+ T cells from blood. These receptors came from a man aged 25-40 years with type 1 diabetes. Both conserved end residues are part of each CDR3. D genes are given only for firm matches. Only some rows state a clone size, as once, few, many or a class for expanded clones.

>TRBV30|-|-|TRBJ2-3
CAWKGGSYTDTQYF
TGTGCCTGGAAAGGTGGCAGCTACACAGATACGCAGTATTTT
>TRBV27|TRBD1|many|TRBJ1-2
CASSSQDRGANGYTF
TGTGCCAGCAGTTCGCAGGACAGGGGCGCAAATGGCTACACCTTC
>TRBV25-1|TRBD1|many|TRBJ2-1
CASSEFRQGHEQFF
TGTGCCAGCAGTGAATTCCGACAGGGCCATGAGCAGTTCTTC
>TRBV5-1|-|-|TRBJ1-6
CASRITPGGDSPLHF
TGCGCCAGCAGGATTACCCCCGGGGGGGATTCACCCCTCCACTTT
>TRBV19|-|few|TRBJ2-3
CASSETGPSLKQDTQYF
TGTGCCAGTAGTGAAACAGGTCCAAGTCTGAAACAAGATACGCAGTATTTT
>TRBV19|-|few|TRBJ2-7
CASKSGTEQYF
TGTGCCTCTAAGTCAGGGACCGAGCAGTACTTC
>TRBV18|TRBD2|-|TRBJ2-7
CASSQGLAGGSSSYEQYF
TGTGCCAGCTCCCAGGGACTAGCGGGAGGATCTAGCTCCTACGAGCAGTACTTC
>TRBV28|TRBD1|few|TRBJ1-4
CASSSGQINEKLFF
TGTGCCAGCAGTTCGGGACAGATTAATGAAAAACTGTTTTTT
>TRBV9|-|-|TRBJ2-6
CASSDVSSGANVLTF
TGTGCCAGCAGCGATGTTAGCTCTGGGGCCAACGTCCTGACTTTC
>TRBV30|-|-|TRBJ1-1
CAWIWGGTEAFF
TGTGCCTGGATCTGGGGAGGCACTGAAGCTTTCTTT
>TRBV19|TRBD1|few|TRBJ1-2
CASAGQGNYGYTF
TGTGCCAGTGCGGGACAGGGAAACTATGGCTACACCTTC
>TRBV29-1|-|-|TRBJ2-7
CSVEDRFQGILYEQYF
TGCAGCGTTGAAGATCGGTTCCAGGGGATCCTCTACGAGCAGTACTTC
>TRBV30|-|few|TRBJ1-5
CAWSSLDSNQPQHF
TGTGCCTGGAGTAGCTTAGATAGCAATCAGCCCCAGCATTTT
>TRBV18|-|-|TRBJ2-2
CASSRGDTGELFF
TGTGCCAGCTCGCGGGGTGACACCGGGGAGCTGTTTTTT
>TRBV7-2|-|-|TRBJ2-3
CASSTGGSGKEWDTQYF
TGTGCCAGCTCGACAGGGGGTAGCGGGAAGGAGTGGGATACGCAGTATTTT
>TRBV15|-|few|TRBJ2-3
CATKWGRTDTQYF
TGTGCCACCAAATGGGGTCGCACAGATACGCAGTATTTT
>TRBV19|TRBD1|few|TRBJ1-5
CASRTGSQPQHF
TGTGCCAGTAGGACAGGGAGTCAGCCCCAGCATTTT
>TRBV28|-|many|TRBJ1-3
CASSFPTGGNTIYF
TGTGCCAGCAGTTTTCCAACAGGGGGAAACACCATATATTTT
>TRBV7-9|-|-|TRBJ1-2
CASSPDGKYGYTF
TGTGCCAGCAGCCCGGACGGTAAATATGGCTACACCTTC
>TRBV6-5|-|-|TRBJ2-7
CASSEWGEQYF
TGTGCCAGCAGCGAATGGGGCGAGCAGTACTTC
>TRBV7-9|-|few|TRBJ1-5
CASSLGGAGNQPQHF
TGTGCCAGCAGCTTGGGGGGGGCTGGCAATCAGCCCCAGCATTTT
>TRBV2|-|-|TRBJ2-3
CASSEVRRTSTDTQYF
TGTGCCAGCAGTGAAGTAAGACGGACTAGCACAGATACGCAGTATTTT
>TRBV6-5|-|few|TRBJ2-3
CASSRGGLSTDTQYF
TGTGCCAGCAGTCGTGGCGGGCTGAGCACAGATACGCAGTATTTT
>TRBV7-2|-|many|TRBJ1-3
CASSLPGGNTIYF
TGTGCCAGCAGCCTTCCAGGTGGAAACACCATATATTTT
>TRBV12-5|TRBD1|-|TRBJ2-5
CASGRTSGTGQETQYF
TGTGCTAGTGGGCGAACCTCCGGGACAGGACAAGAGACCCAGTACTTC
>TRBV10-3|-|many|TRBJ2-5
CAIRDQETQYF
TGTGCCATCAGGGACCAAGAGACCCAGTACTTC
>TRBV5-1|TRBD2|few|TRBJ2-7
CASSPLAEGLYEQYF
TGCGCCAGCAGCCCACTAGCGGAGGGGCTCTACGAGCAGTACTTC
>TRBV28|TRBD1|-|TRBJ1-2
CASSPADRGNYGYTF
TGTGCCAGCAGCCCCGCCGACAGGGGGAACTATGGCTACACCTTC
>TRBV14|-|many|TRBJ2-2
CASSRNTGELFF
TGTGCCAGCAGCCGGAACACCGGGGAGCTGTTTTTT
>TRBV27|-|many|TRBJ1-2
CASSLRANYGYTF
TGTGCCAGCAGTTTAAGGGCCAACTATGGCTACACCTTC
>TRBV2|TRBD1|few|TRBJ1-4
CASSDLGTGNEKLFF
TGTGCCAGCAGTGATTTAGGGACAGGGAATGAAAAACTGTTTTTT
>TRBV6-1|TRBD1|-|TRBJ2-1
CASRGTVYEQFF
TGTGCCAGCAGGGGGACAGTCTATGAGCAGTTCTTC
>TRBV4-1|-|-|TRBJ1-2
CASARGGPEGPNYGYTF
TGCGCCAGCGCCAGGGGAGGTCCCGAGGGTCCTAACTATGGCTACACCTTC
>TRBV7-2|-|-|TRBJ2-7
CASSSLSGGTLYEQYF
TGTGCCAGCAGCTCATTATCGGGTGGGACTCTCTACGAGCAGTACTTC
>TRBV9|-|-|TRBJ1-1
CASSVTGQNTEAFF
TGTGCCAGCAGCGTAACGGGGCAGAACACTGAAGCTTTCTTT
>TRBV4-3|TRBD1|few|TRBJ2-1
CASSPTGGSYNEQFF
TGCGCCAGCAGCCCTACAGGGGGTTCCTACAATGAGCAGTTCTTC
>TRBV19|TRBD1|-|TRBJ2-2
CASRPQGAGELFF
TGTGCCAGTAGACCACAGGGGGCCGGGGAGCTGTTTTTT
>TRBV5-1|TRBD2|-|TRBJ2-1
CASSSTSGRAREQFF
TGCGCCAGCAGCTCCACTAGCGGGAGGGCCAGGGAGCAGTTCTTC
>TRBV4-2|TRBD1|few|TRBJ2-7
CASSSRQGFHSYEQYF
TGTGCCAGCAGCTCAAGACAGGGATTCCACTCCTACGAGCAGTACTTC
>TRBV28|TRBD1|many|TRBJ2-5
CASSFWTGGQETQYF
TGTGCCAGCAGTTTCTGGACAGGGGGCCAAGAGACCCAGTACTTC
>TRBV6-1|TRBD2|-|TRBJ2-1
CASSALREKSYNEQFF
TGTGCCAGCAGTGCGTTGCGGGAGAAATCGTACAATGAGCAGTTCTTC
>TRBV9|-|many|TRBJ2-7
CASSEAGNPLYEQYF
TGTGCCAGCAGCGAAGCCGGGAATCCGCTCTACGAGCAGTACTTC
>TRBV6-5|TRBD2|few|TRBJ2-7
CASKNRGRVGYEQYF
TGTGCCAGCAAAAATCGCGGGAGAGTTGGCTACGAGCAGTACTTC
>TRBV4-2|TRBD2|few|TRBJ2-5
CASSQGRERETQYF
TGTGCCAGCAGCCAAGGGCGGGAGAGGGAGACCCAGTACTTC
>TRBV7-6|-|few|TRBJ2-1
CASSPPLPAYSYNEQFF
TGTGCCAGCAGCCCCCCCCTACCAGCGTATTCCTACAATGAGCAGTTCTTC
>TRBV5-1|-|-|TRBJ2-7
CASSKGPDGPWSEQYF
TGCGCCAGCAGCAAGGGACCCGATGGCCCTTGGAGCGAGCAGTACTTC
>TRBV6-6|TRBD1|-|TRBJ1-1
CASSYQGGTEAFF
TGTGCCAGCAGTTACCAGGGGGGCACTGAAGCTTTCTTT
>TRBV19|-|many|TRBJ2-7
CASRKHRDGSYEQYF
TGTGCCAGTAGGAAGCACCGGGACGGAAGCTACGAGCAGTACTTC
>TRBV2|-|-|TRBJ1-2
CASTYIRGDRYTF
TGTGCCAGCACTTACATCAGGGGAGATCGCTACACCTTC
>TRBV28|TRBD2|-|TRBJ2-2
CASRSAGAYTGELFF
TGTGCCAGTAGATCCGCGGGAGCTTACACCGGGGAGCTGTTTTTT
>TRBV5-1|TRBD2|-|TRBJ2-7
CASSPGGSTVYEQYF
TGCGCCAGCAGCCCGGGGGGTAGCACCGTCTACGAGCAGTACTTC
>TRBV5-1|TRBD1|few|TRBJ2-1
CASSLATGGDEQFF
TGCGCCAGCAGCTTAGCCACAGGGGGCGATGAGCAGTTCTTC
>TRBV28|-|-|TRBJ1-6
CASRLNGQIYSPLHF
TGTGCCAGCAGACTAAACGGACAGATCTATTCACCCCTCCACTTT
>TRBV5-4|-|few|TRBJ2-5
CASSRVQGRGETQYF
TGCGCCAGCAGCCGGGTACAGGGTAGAGGAGAGACCCAGTACTTC
>TRBV5-1|-|-|TRBJ2-7
CASLISGTYEQYF
TGCGCCAGCCTCATCTCCGGGACCTACGAGCAGTACTTC
>TRBV4-1|-|-|TRBJ2-5
CASSQDPGTGETQYF
TGCGCCAGCAGCCAAGATCCAGGGACGGGGGAGACCCAGTACTTC